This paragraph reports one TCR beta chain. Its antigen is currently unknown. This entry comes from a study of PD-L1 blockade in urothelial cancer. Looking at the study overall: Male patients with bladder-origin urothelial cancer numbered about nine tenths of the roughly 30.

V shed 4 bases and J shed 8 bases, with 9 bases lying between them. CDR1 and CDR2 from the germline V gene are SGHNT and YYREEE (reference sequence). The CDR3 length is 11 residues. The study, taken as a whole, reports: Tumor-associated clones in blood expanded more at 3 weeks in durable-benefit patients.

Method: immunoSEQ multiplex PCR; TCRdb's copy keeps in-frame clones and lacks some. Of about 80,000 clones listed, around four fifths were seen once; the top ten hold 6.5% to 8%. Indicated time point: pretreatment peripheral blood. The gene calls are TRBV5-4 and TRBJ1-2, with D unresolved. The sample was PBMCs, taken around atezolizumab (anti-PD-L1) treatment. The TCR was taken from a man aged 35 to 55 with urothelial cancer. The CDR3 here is CASSTQLGYTF. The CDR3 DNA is TGTGCCAGCAGCACCCAGTTGGGCTACACCTTC.